A selection of T cell receptor beta chains follows, all from one sample in a study of cytomegalovirus exposure and HLA in healthy donors. Produced via immunoSEQ multiplex PCR; TCRdb's table is partial and in-frame only. Listed are 75,000 to 80,000 clones; approximately 4.2% falls within the top ten. The sample was PBMCs. The receptors shown here come from a man aged 18 to 29 in good health and CMV-seropositive. CDR3s include the opening cysteine and the closing phenylalanine or tryptophan. The order of the fields is CDR3 DNA, CDR3 protein, J gene, V gene, CDR3 length, D gene. A D gene is named only where the DNA matches it firmly.

DNA: TGCAGCGTTGCGCGTCAGGTTGGCGCTGGCTACACCTTC; CDR3: CSVARQVGAGYTF; J: TRBJ1-2; V: TRBV29-1; length: 13; D: NA
DNA: TGTGCCATCAGTGAGTCGGACAGGGTAATAACTGAAGCTTTCTTT; CDR3: CAISESDRVITEAFF; J: TRBJ1-1; V: TRBV10-3; length: 15; D: TRBD1
DNA: TGCGCCAGCAGCCAAGAGCGTGGCGGTCCCGAGCAAGCTTTCTTT; CDR3: CASSQERGGPEQAFF; J: TRBJ1-1; V: TRBV4-1; length: 15; D: NA
DNA: TGTGCCAGCAGATCTAGCGGGAGGGCCTACGAGCAGTACTTC; CDR3: CASRSSGRAYEQYF; J: TRBJ2-7; V: TRBV27; length: 14; D: TRBD2
DNA: TGTGCCAGCAGCAAAGACAGGAGCGATGAAAAACTGTTTTTT; CDR3: CASSKDRSDEKLFF; J: TRBJ1-4; V: TRBV7-7; length: 14; D: NA
DNA: TGTGCCAGCAGCCAATCGGGGCAGGGGTATCAGCCCCAGCATTTT; CDR3: CASSQSGQGYQPQHF; J: TRBJ1-5; V: TRBV16; length: 15; D: NA
DNA: TGTGCCAGCAGCCTTAGGGGACAGGGGGCAAATCAGCCCCAGCATTTT; CDR3: CASSLRGQGANQPQHF; J: TRBJ1-5; V: TRBV28; length: 16; D: TRBD1
DNA: TGTGCCAGCAGTCGACAGGTCAATCAGCCCCAGCATTTT; CDR3: CASSRQVNQPQHF; J: TRBJ1-5; V: TRBV6-5; length: 13; D: NA
DNA: TGTGCCAGCAGCCGGGACAGGGGGCTCAATGAGCAGTTCTTC; CDR3: CASSRDRGLNEQFF; J: TRBJ2-1; V: TRBV5-4; length: 14; D: TRBD1
DNA: TGTGCCAGCAGTGAAGCGGTGCCAGCCGGGGCCCAGCATTTT; CDR3: CASSEAVPAGAQHF; J: TRBJ1-5; V: TRBV2; length: 14; D: NA
DNA: TGTGCCAGCAGAGACCACGGGACCGGGGAGCTGTTTTTT; CDR3: CASRDHGTGELFF; J: TRBJ2-2; V: TRBV9; length: 13; D: NA
DNA: TGTGCCAGCAGTGAAGCTCAAACAGTTTCTCCGCCCCAGCATTTT; CDR3: CASSEAQTVSPPQHF; J: TRBJ1-5; V: TRBV6-1; length: 15; D: NA
DNA: TGTGCCAGCAGTTTAGGCCAGGGTGGCACTGAAGCTTTCTTT; CDR3: CASSLGQGGTEAFF; J: TRBJ1-1; V: TRBV28; length: 14; D: NA